The 16 T cell receptor beta chains below were found in one sample sequenced in a study of identical twins. TCRdb passed the 5' RACE reads through MiXCR, listing each CDR3 protein once. The table has around 220,000 distinct CDR3 sequences, 10% to 13% seen once. Sequences were obtained from memory T cells sorted from blood. The receptors stem from a man aged 50-60 years in good health.

This chain uses TRBV30 with TRBJ1-2, with D possibly TRBD1 on 6 matching bases. With 4 bases removed from V and 8 bases from J, the gap between germline ends came to 17 bases. In germline, CDR1 is GTSNPN, CDR2 SVGIG (reference sequence). The CDR3 runs to 13 residues. In DNA, the CDR3 is TGTGCCTGGAATCGGGACATTAGAAGCGGCTACACCTTC. Translating it yields CAWNRDIRSGYTF. Complete variable domain (other parts from reference TRBV30 and TRBJ1-2): SQTIHQWPATLVQPVGSPLSLECTVEGTSNPNLYWYRQAAGRGLQLLFYSVGIGQISSEVPQNLSASRPQDRQFILSSKKLLLSDSGFYLCAWNRDIRSGYTFGSGTRLTVV.

This clonotype was recorded many times. V usage is TRBV10-3 and J usage is TRBJ2-1, with D unresolved. The CDR3 has 12 residues. V was shortened by 4 bases and J by 9 bases, with 10 bases between the two germline ends. Per germline, CDR1 ENHRY and CDR2 SYGVKD. The CDR3 loop reads CAISAGRTEQFF. In DNA form, the CDR3 reads TGTGCCATCAGTGCAGGACGCACTGAGCAGTTCTTC.

This clonotype was seen many times. The chain has TRBV12-3 or TRBV12-4 and TRBJ2-7; a possible D gene is TRBD1 (6 bases). The CDR3 runs to 14 residues. Trimming removed 3 bases from V and 6 bases from J, with 15 bases in between. CDR3 loop: CASSFSTGKGEQYF. The CDR3 bases are TGTGCCAGCAGTTTCTCGACAGGAAAAGGCGAGCAGTACTTC.

This clonotype was observed at least ten times. The rearrangement uses TRBV14 and TRBJ2-2, with D possibly being TRBD1 (5 bases). The CDR3 totals 18 residues. Germline V gives CDR1 SGHDN, CDR2 FVKESK. V was trimmed by 1 base and J by 4 bases, leaving 19 bases between them. DNA of the CDR3: TGTGCCAGCAGCCAAGTGTTAGGTTTGACTGGGGCCACCGGGGAGCTGTTTTTT. Amino acid sequence: CASSQVLGLTGATGELFF.

The chain combines TRBV7-8 with TRBJ2-3; maybe TRBD1 (5 bases). The CDR3 extends over 15 amino acids. The V and J ends lost 1 base and 2 bases respectively, with 10 bases between them. Looked up from germline, CDR1 is SGHVS and CDR2 is FQNEAQ. CDR3 amino acids: CASSLVIRDTDTQYF. CDR3 in DNA: TGTGCCAGCAGCTTAGTTATCAGGGACACAGATACGCAGTATTTT.

At least ten counts were recorded for this clonotype. CDR3 in amino acids: CASSLGQVVNTEAFF. CDR3 nucleotides: TGCGCCAGCAGCTTGGGACAGGTGGTGAACACTGAAGCTTTCTTT. The chain uses TRBV5-1 and TRBJ1-1; possible D gene TRBD1, 6 bases. V was trimmed by 0 bases and J by 0 bases, leaving 9 bases between them. Germline loops: CDR1 SGHRS, CDR2 YFSETQ. CDR3 length equals 15 residues.

Concerning this clonotype: Germline is not matched at one junction end, which may reflect a read error. V is TRBV4-3 and J is TRBJ1-2, with a weak D call TRBD1 (6 bases). Germline CDR1 and CDR2: LGHNA and YSLEER. This CDR3 spans 15 amino acids. CDR3 in amino acids: CASSQGAGEVYGYPF. The CDR3 DNA sequence: TGCGCCAGCAGCCAAGGGGCAGGGGAGGTCTATGGCTACCCCTTC.

The chain links TRBV4-3 to TRBJ2-2; D is unclear. The CDR3 runs 17 residues. Trimming pared 2 bases from V and 1 base from J, leaving 14 bases between. CDR1 is LGHNA and CDR2 is YSLEER in the germline V gene. The CDR3, as DNA: TGCGCCAGCAGCCAAATGTACCGCGGCCAGAACACCGGGGAGCTGTTTTTT. It translates to CASSQMYRGQNTGELFF.

This clonotype was recorded only once. V usage is TRBV9 and J usage is TRBJ2-5; the match to TRBD2 covers 9 bases. Germline V gene lookup returns CDR1 SGDLS and CDR2 YYNGEE. After removal of 0 bases from V and 5 bases from J, the junction contained 11 bases not matched to a gene. The CDR3 sequence is 17 residues long. CDR3 nucleotides: TGTGCCAGCAGCGTAGGGGTGATAGCGGGAGAGGATGAGACCCAGTACTTC. It yields the protein CASSVGVIAGEDETQYF.

This clonotype was observed many times. The rearrangement uses TRBV6-2 or TRBV6-3 and TRBJ2-1; TRBD2 aligns across 8 bases. CDR1 and CDR2 (germline): MNHEY, SVGEGT. Trimming at V came to 2 bases and at J to 8 bases, leaving 17 bases not matched to a gene. The CDR3 totals 18 residues. The CDR3 reads CASSYMSTTSGRGDEQFF. The CDR3 nucleotides read TGTGCCAGCAGTTACATGTCGACAACGAGCGGGAGAGGGGATGAGCAGTTCTTC.

This clonotype was counted at least ten times. The chain is built from TRBV4-2 and TRBJ2-7; the match to TRBD2 covers 7 bases. The CDR3 loop spans 15 amino acids. V lost 0 bases, J lost 6 bases, and 8 bases stayed unmatched. The germline CDR1 and CDR2 sequences are LGHNA and YNFKEQ. The CDR3 is CASSQEGRGPFEQYF. As DNA, the CDR3 is TGTGCCAGCAGCCAAGAAGGGAGGGGTCCGTTCGAGCAGTACTTC.

In its sample, this clonotype was seen many times. V usage is TRBV9 and J usage is TRBJ2-3, with no clear D. The germline CDR1 and CDR2 sequences are SGDLS and YYNGEE. This CDR3 spans 14 amino acids. The V end was cut by 0 bases, the J end by 4 bases, with 9 bases between. The CDR3 region is CASSVVELADTQYF. The CDR3 DNA reads as TGTGCCAGCAGCGTAGTAGAGCTCGCAGATACGCAGTATTTT.

About this clonotype: This may be a read error, as it is one base from a much larger clone. V gene TRBV12-3 or TRBV12-4 combines with J gene TRBJ1-2, with D tentatively TRBD1 (6 bases). V lost 4 bases, J lost 8 bases, and 17 bases lay in between. The CDR3 totals 14 residues. CDR3 bases: TGTGCCAGCAGTTCCCGAAAGGGGGTGGGAGGCTACACCTTC. This codes for CASSSRKGVGGYTF.

This clonotype was seen only a few times. V gene TRBV3-1 combines with J gene TRBJ1-6; TRBD1 is a possible D gene (6 bases). The CDR3 covers 13 residues. Trimming stripped 2 bases from V and 14 bases from J, with 13 bases between. Per germline, CDR1 LGHDT and CDR2 YNNKEL (reference sequence). CDR3 protein: CASSQTGQGSLHF. For the CDR3, the DNA is TGTGCCAGCAGCCAAACAGGGCAGGGATCCCTCCACTTT.

This clonotype was recorded a few times. This chain links TRBV7-3 with TRBJ2-1; D gene uncertain. Germline values: CDR1 SGHTA, CDR2 FQGTGA. Trimming removed 1 base at V and 6 bases at J, with 7 bases between. The CDR3 is 13 amino acids. The CDR3 sequence: CASSLSPGNEQFF. CDR3 nucleotides: TGTGCCAGCAGCTTAAGTCCAGGCAATGAGCAGTTCTTC.

This clonotype occurred a few times. The chain joins TRBV20-1 to TRBJ2-7; possible D gene TRBD2, 6 bases. This CDR3 comprises 14 residues. V was shortened by 3 bases and J by 7 bases, with 19 bases between the two germline ends. Germline V gene lookup returns CDR1 DFQATT and CDR2 SNEGSKA (reference sequence). This CDR3 is CSARPTGGFREQYF. The CDR3 coding sequence is TGCAGTGCTAGGCCAACAGGAGGGTTCCGGGAGCAGTACTTC.